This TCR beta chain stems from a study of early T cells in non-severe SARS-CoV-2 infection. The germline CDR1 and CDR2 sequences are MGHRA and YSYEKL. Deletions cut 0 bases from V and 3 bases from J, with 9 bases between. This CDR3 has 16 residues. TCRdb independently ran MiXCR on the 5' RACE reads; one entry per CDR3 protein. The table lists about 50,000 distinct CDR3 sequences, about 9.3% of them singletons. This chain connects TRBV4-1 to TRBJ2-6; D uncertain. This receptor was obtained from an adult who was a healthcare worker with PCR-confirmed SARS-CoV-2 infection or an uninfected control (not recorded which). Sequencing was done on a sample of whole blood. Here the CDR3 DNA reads TGCGCCAGCAGCCAAGAAGGTCCTGGTGGGGCCAACGTCCTGACTTTC. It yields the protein CASSQEGPGGANVLTF.